The clone carrying this T cell receptor beta chain occurred once. The sample carries other DNA sequences with the same CDR3. The CDR3 has 13 amino acids. V was cut by 1 base and J by 3 bases, with 4 bases left in between. The germline V gene has CDR1 SGHDN and CDR2 FVKESK. Profiling relied on immunoSEQ multiplex PCR, and the TCRdb table lists in-frame clones only, not all of them. Of tens of thousands of clones detected, 89% appear once; the ten largest clones hold 9.5%. The entry originates in a study of control samples from healthy donors and cancer patients. This chain joins TRBV14 and TRBJ2-1; the D is unclear. Sequenced material: PBMCs. This receptor was taken from a woman aged 45-65 years with colorectal cancer. Here the CDR3 DNA reads TGTGCCAGCAGCCAAGGAAGCTACAATGAGCAGTTCTTC. Residues: CASSQGSYNEQFF.